One and the same sample provided the 20 T cell receptor beta chains below, sequenced in a study of patients and donors after allogeneic stem cell transplantation. TCRdb passed the RT-PCR reads through MiXCR, listing each CDR3 protein once. The sample holds a few hundred thousand distinct CDR3 sequences; less than 50% are singletons and the top ten take 9.5% to 13%. Sequenced: blood, either unsorted or a sorted T cell fraction (not recorded which). The receptors originated from a human donor who was either an allogeneic HSCT recipient or a stem cell or donor lymphocyte infusion donor (not recorded which). It is not recorded whose cells these are; they may come from a transplant donor.

The gene calls are TRBV5-1 and TRBJ1-4; no firm D call. Germline assignment: CDR1 SGHRS and CDR2 YFSETQ. The germline V and J ends were trimmed by 3 bases and 5 bases, with 17 bases remaining between them. The CDR3 has 16 amino acids. The CDR3 protein is CASSSTPTEQNEKLFF. In nucleotides, the CDR3 is TGCGCCAGCAGCTCTACCCCCACTGAACAAAATGAAAAACTGTTTTTT.

The chain couples TRBV19 to TRBJ2-1, with a possible D match to TRBD1 (5 bases). V was shortened by 4 bases and J by 2 bases, with 6 bases between the two germline ends. Germline CDR1 is LNHDA and CDR2 is SQIVND (reference sequence). There are 13 residues in the CDR3. The CDR3 is CASSTGPYNEQFF. CDR3 nucleotides: TGTGCCAGTAGTACAGGGCCCTACAATGAGCAGTTCTTC.

This clonotype was recorded a few times. The chain combines TRBV20-1 with TRBJ2-3, with 9 bases that match TRBD2. The CDR3 length is 13 residues. Germline-derived CDR1 and CDR2 are DFQATT and SNEGSKA (reference sequence). V gave up 5 bases and J gave up 6 bases; unmatched junction bases: 6. CDR3 DNA: TGCAGTGCTCTTCCTAGCGGGGCCGATACGCAGTATTTT. Translated: CSALPSGADTQYF.

There are a few counts of this clonotype. CDR3 DNA sequence: TGTGCCATCAGTGAGTTTCTTGCGGGAGCCAGCGAGCAGTACTTC. It yields the protein CAISEFLAGASEQYF. This chain connects TRBV10-3 to TRBJ2-7; 7 bases align to TRBD2. With 1 base clipped from V and 6 bases from J, the junction kept 9 bases outside the gene matches. The CDR3 contains 15 residues. Germline loops: CDR1 ENHRY, CDR2 SYGVKD.

The chain carries TRBV4-1 and TRBJ1-4, with D possibly TRBD1 on 5 matching bases. Trimming removed 4 bases at V and 6 bases at J, with 12 bases between. The CDR3 sequence is 14 residues long. Germline V lookup: CDR1 MGHRA, CDR2 YSYEKL. The DNA for the CDR3 is TGCGCCAGCAGCCCCAACGGGGGGTATGAAAAACTGTTTTTT. It translates to CASSPNGGYEKLFF.

CDR3 region: CASSQERRTGANVLTF. CDR3 coding DNA: TGCGCCAGCAGCCAAGAACGGAGGACTGGGGCCAACGTCCTGACTTTC. The rearrangement joins TRBV4-1 to TRBJ2-6; tentatively, D is TRBD2 (5 bases). V dropped 0 bases and J dropped 2 bases, with 8 bases sitting between them. This CDR3 spans 16 amino acids. Per germline, CDR1 MGHRA and CDR2 YSYEKL.

This clonotype has more than one count but fewer than ten. The rearrangement links TRBV5-1 to TRBJ1-1; D unresolved. The CDR3 covers 14 residues. Trimming took off 4 bases at V and 1 base at J, with 11 bases between the two ends. The germline V gene has CDR1 SGHRS and CDR2 YFSETQ. The CDR3 loop reads CASSPQGRNTEAFF. CDR3 DNA sequence: TGCGCCAGCAGCCCCCAAGGGAGGAACACTGAAGCTTTCTTT.

This clonotype was seen only once. The chain is built from TRBV4-2 and TRBJ1-3, with D possibly matching TRBD1 (5 bases). Germline CDR1 is LGHNA and CDR2 is YNFKEQ. This CDR3 contains 16 residues. V gave up 4 bases and J gave up 8 bases, with 21 bases separating them. CDR3 DNA: TGTGCCAGCAGCCTACAAACGGGGCGGAGGGGATACACCATATATTTT. Translation: CASSLQTGRRGYTIYF.

This clonotype occurred a few times. The chain has TRBV12-3 or TRBV12-4 and TRBJ1-4; 8 bases map to TRBD1. The CDR3 covers 16 residues. The V segment lost 5 bases and the J segment 5 bases; nucleotides outside the gene matches: 10. CDR3 DNA: TGTGCCAGCAGTCAAAAGCGACAGGGGTTAAATGAAAAACTGTTTTTT. This codes for CASSQKRQGLNEKLFF.

This chain uses TRBV18 with TRBJ1-1; 7 nucleotides line up with TRBD1. This CDR3 has 13 amino acids. The germline V gene encodes CDR1 KGHSH and CDR2 LQKENI. V gave up 5 bases and J gave up 4 bases; unmatched junction bases: 4. The CDR3 is CASSMQGGTEAFF. The CDR3 nucleotides read TGTGCCAGCTCAATGCAGGGGGGCACTGAAGCTTTCTTT.

This clonotype was seen only a few times. This sequence joins TRBV20-1 and TRBJ1-2; D gene uncertain. The germline gives CDR1 DFQATT, CDR2 SNEGSKA (reference sequence). There are 15 residues in the CDR3. The germline V and J ends were trimmed by 0 bases and 5 bases, with 16 bases remaining between them. CDR3 in DNA: TGCAGTGCTAGAGAGGATTTTAGAGGGAAATATGGCTACACCTTC. This gives the protein CSAREDFRGKYGYTF.

The chain recombines TRBV20-1 with TRBJ1-1; 7 nucleotides align to TRBD1. This CDR3 comprises 15 residues. CDR1 is DFQATT and CDR2 is SNEGSKA in the germline V gene (reference sequence). J gave up 4 bases and V 4 bases, and 12 bases lay outside the gene matches. The CDR3 here is CSAIAVTGSFTEAFF. The CDR3 DNA sequence: TGCAGTGCTATCGCCGTGACAGGGAGTTTCACTGAAGCTTTCTTT.

There are a few counts of this clonotype. The CDR3: CASSSAGVTEAFF. CDR3 nucleotide sequence: TGTGCCAGCAGTTCAGCAGGGGTGACTGAAGCTTTCTTT. The chain carries TRBV12-3 or TRBV12-4 and TRBJ1-1; D perhaps matches TRBD1 (6 bases). V was pared by 4 bases and J by 5 bases, with 11 bases between. This CDR3 comprises 13 residues.

Here the CDR3 DNA reads TGTGCCAGCAGTGAAGACATTTTGGAGGGAACCTACGAGCAGTACTTC. Translation: CASSEDILEGTYEQYF. The V gene is TRBV25-1, the J gene TRBJ2-7, with D perhaps matching TRBD2 (6 bases). The CDR3 extends over 16 amino acids. Trimming stripped 2 bases from V and 2 bases from J, with 16 bases between. CDR1 and CDR2 from the germline V gene are MGHDK and SYGVNS.

The chain is built from TRBV4-1 and TRBJ1-2; 7 nucleotides match TRBD1. The germline V gene has CDR1 MGHRA and CDR2 YSYEKL. This CDR3 is 15 amino acids long. J was trimmed by 9 bases and V by 4 bases; bases with no gene match: 14. CDR3 DNA: TGCGCCAGCAGCCCGAACCCCGGGACAGAAAAGAGCTACACCTTC. It is translated as CASSPNPGTEKSYTF.

The chain couples TRBV6-2 or TRBV6-3 to TRBJ1-2, with D unresolved. The CDR3 totals 11 residues. CDR1 MNHEY and CDR2 SVGEGT come from the germline V gene. The V end was cut by 6 bases, the J end by 5 bases, with 7 bases between. CDR3 loop: CASREEYGYTF. CDR3 bases: TGTGCCAGCAGAGAGGAGTATGGCTACACCTTC.

At least ten counts were recorded for this clonotype. CDR3 DNA: TGTGCCAGCAGTTTGGGACCGTTGAACACTGAAGCTTTCTTT. Amino acid sequence: CASSLGPLNTEAFF. The chain is built from TRBV27 and TRBJ1-1; weak D call: TRBD1 (5 bases). Trimming shortened V by 3 bases and J by 0 bases, and 8 bases separated the two germline ends. Germline CDR1 is MNHEY and CDR2 is SMNVEV (reference sequence). The CDR3 sequence is 14 residues long.

The chain employs TRBV20-1 and TRBJ2-3, with D perhaps TRBD1 (5 bases). With 1 base removed from V and 3 bases from J, the gap between germline ends came to 17 bases. The length of the CDR3 is 16 residues. The germline gives CDR1 DFQATT, CDR2 SNEGSKA (reference sequence). CDR3 coding DNA: TGCAGTGCTAGAGCCTTCCAGGGCCGACAGACAGATACGCAGTATTTT. Translation gives CSARAFQGRQTDTQYF.

V gene TRBV12-3 or TRBV12-4 combines with J gene TRBJ2-3, with D unresolved. The V end was cut by 7 bases, the J end by 2 bases, with 13 bases between. The CDR3 runs to 14 residues. The DNA for the CDR3 is TGTGCCAGCACCACGTCGGGCCACACAGATACGCAGTATTTT. Translation: CASTTSGHTDTQYF.

This clonotype was seen a single time. V usage is TRBV15 and J usage is TRBJ2-1; no clear D. Per germline, CDR1 LNHNV and CDR2 YYDKDF (reference sequence). V was clipped by 5 bases and J by 4 bases, with 3 bases between them. This CDR3 is built from 11 residues. The CDR3 sequence is CATSVYNEQFF. CDR3 bases: TGTGCCACCAGCGTGTACAATGAGCAGTTCTTC.